This T cell receptor (beta chain) was identified in a study of regulatory T cells in long-lasting Graves disease. Overall study findings and caveats: Preferential use of TRBV28, TRBJ1-2 and TRBJ2-5 was seen in persistent disease.

This CDR3 has 13 amino acids. The germline V gene has CDR1 MRHNA and CDR2 SNTAGT. Trimming stripped 0 bases from V and 12 bases from J, with 13 bases between. Building the TCR beta libraries relied on iRepertoire HTBI primers, and CDR3 regions underwent Arm-PCR. TCRdb processed the multiplex PCR reads anew with MiXCR; each CDR3 protein has one entry. Seen here are 450,000 to 500,000 distinct CDR3 sequences, around 16% observed once, and the top ten hold 12%. There are a few counts of this clonotype. Its antigen is undetermined. Time point in this sample: newly diagnosed GD, antithyroid drugs for less than 3 months. The TCR library used RNA extracted from PBMCs. This sample was shared with a second study, whose subject was T cells in Graves' hyperthyroidism and ophthalmopathy.

The rearrangement uses TRBV6-4 and TRBJ2-3; TRBD1 or TRBD2 may be the D gene (5 bases each). The TCR comes from a middle-aged man with Graves disease. The sequenced sample was peripheral blood mononuclear cells (PBMCs), obtained at new diagnosis, from a patient treated with antithyroid drugs. The CDR3 DNA follows: TGTGCCAGCAGTGACTCGGGGGTTCCAGTACAGTATTTT. It specifies CASSDSGVPVQYF.